This TCR beta chain was sequenced during a study of cytomegalovirus exposure and HLA in healthy donors. Study summary: The 100 to 150 validation repertoires and the roughly 670 first-cohort repertoires shared a platform, a later analysis reported. General study points: CMV antigen specificity of three CMV-associated chains was confirmed in vitro. Many donors carried some public TCRs, although rarity characterized most TCR sequences. The classifier, whose performance was assessed in both the original and validation cohorts, reportedly diagnosed cytomegalovirus status with high specificity and sensitivity.

The ends lost 3 bases at V and 7 bases at J; junction bases unmatched: 7. The length of the CDR3 is 14 residues. CDR1 SGHAT and CDR2 FQNNGV come from the germline V gene. This table comes from immunoSEQ multiplex PCR, and its TCRdb copy is limited to in-frame clones, with some not included. The sample includes under 250,000 clones, about 81% of them seen just once. With respect to this clone: Its cognate antigen is unknown.

The receptor was derived from a woman in her twenties or thirties in good health and CMV-seronegative. Sequences were obtained from PBMCs. V usage is TRBV11-2 and J usage is TRBJ2-3, with 7 nucleotides matching TRBD1. The CDR3 nucleotides read TGTGCCAGCAGCTTGACAGGGTTGGGAAATACGCAGTATTTT. It is translated as CASSLTGLGNTQYF.